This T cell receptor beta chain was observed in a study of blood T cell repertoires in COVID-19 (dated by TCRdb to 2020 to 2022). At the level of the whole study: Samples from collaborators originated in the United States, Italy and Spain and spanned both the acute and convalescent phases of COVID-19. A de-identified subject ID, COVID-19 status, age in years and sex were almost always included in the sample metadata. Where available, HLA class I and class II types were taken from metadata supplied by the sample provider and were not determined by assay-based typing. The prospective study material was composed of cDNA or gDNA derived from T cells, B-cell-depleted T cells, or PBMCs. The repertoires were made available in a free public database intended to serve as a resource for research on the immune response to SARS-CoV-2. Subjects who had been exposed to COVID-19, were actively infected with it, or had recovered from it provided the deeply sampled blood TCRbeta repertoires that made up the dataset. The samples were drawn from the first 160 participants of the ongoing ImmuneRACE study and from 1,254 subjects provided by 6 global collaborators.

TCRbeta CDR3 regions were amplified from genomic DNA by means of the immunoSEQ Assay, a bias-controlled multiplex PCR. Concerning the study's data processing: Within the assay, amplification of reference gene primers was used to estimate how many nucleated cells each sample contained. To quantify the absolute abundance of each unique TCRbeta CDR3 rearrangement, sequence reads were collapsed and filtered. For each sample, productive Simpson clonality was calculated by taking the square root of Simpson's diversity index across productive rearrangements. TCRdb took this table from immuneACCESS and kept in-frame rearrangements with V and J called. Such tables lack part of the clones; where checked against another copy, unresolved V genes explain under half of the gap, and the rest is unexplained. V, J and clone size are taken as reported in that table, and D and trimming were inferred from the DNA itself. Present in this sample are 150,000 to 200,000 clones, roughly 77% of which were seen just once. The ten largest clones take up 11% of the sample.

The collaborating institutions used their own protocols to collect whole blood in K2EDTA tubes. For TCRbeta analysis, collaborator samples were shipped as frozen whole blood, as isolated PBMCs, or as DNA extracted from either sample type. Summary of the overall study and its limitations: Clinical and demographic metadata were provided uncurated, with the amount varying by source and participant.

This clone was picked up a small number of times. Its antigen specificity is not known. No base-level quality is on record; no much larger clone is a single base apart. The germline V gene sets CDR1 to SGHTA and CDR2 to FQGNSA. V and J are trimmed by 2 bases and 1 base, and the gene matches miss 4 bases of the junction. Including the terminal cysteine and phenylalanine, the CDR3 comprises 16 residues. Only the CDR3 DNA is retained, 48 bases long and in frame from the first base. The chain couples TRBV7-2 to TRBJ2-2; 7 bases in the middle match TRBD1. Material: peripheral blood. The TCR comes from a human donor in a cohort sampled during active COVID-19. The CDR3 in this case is CASSLRGGRNTGELFF. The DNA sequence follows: TGTGCCAGCAGCTTAAGAGGGGGCCGGAACACCGGGGAGCTGTTTTTT.